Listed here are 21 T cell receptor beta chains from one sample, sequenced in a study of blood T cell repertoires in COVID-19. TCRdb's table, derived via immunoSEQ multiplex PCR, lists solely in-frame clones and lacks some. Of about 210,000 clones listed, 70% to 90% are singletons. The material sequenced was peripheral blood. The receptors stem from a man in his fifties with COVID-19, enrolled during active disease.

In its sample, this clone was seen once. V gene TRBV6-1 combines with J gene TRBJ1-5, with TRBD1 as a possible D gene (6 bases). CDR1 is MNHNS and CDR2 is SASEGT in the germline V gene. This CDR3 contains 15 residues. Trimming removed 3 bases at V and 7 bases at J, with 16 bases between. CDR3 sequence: CASSDRGAGKQPQHF. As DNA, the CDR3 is TGTGCCAGCAGTGACCGGGGGGCCGGTAAGCAGCCCCAGCATTTT.

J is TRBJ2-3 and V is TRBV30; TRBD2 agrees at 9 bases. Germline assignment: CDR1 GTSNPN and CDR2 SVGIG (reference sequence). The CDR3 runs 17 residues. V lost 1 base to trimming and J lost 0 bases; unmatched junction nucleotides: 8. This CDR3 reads CAWSAFIAGASTDTQYF. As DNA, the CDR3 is TGTGCCTGGAGTGCCTTCATAGCGGGGGCTAGCACAGATACGCAGTATTTT.

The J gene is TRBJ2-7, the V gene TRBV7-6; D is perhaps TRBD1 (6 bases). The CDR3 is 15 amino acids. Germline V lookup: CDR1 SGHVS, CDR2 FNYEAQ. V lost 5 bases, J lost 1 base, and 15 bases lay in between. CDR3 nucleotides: TGTGCCAGCAGCCTTTCATCACAGGGTTCCTACGAGCAGTACTTC. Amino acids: CASSLSSQGSYEQYF. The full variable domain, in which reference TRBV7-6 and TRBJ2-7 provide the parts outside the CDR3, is GAGVSQSPRYKVTKRGQDVALRCDPISGHVSLYWYRQALGQGPEFLTYFNYEAQQDKSGLPNDRFSAERPEGSISTLTIQRTEQRDSAMYRCASSLSSQGSYEQYFGPGTRLTVT.

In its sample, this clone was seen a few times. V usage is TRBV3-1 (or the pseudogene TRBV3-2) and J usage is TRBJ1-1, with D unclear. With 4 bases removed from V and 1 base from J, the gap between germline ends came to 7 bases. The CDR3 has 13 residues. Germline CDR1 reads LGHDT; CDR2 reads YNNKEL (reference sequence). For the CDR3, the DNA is TGTGCCAGCAGCCGGCCGGGGAACACTGAAGCTTTCTTT. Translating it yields CASSRPGNTEAFF.

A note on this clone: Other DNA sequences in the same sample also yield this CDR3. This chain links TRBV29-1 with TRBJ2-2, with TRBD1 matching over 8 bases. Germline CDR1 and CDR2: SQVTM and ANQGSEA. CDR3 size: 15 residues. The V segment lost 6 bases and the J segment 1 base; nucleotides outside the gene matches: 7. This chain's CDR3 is CSVRSGTGNTGELFF. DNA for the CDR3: TGCAGCGTCAGGTCCGGGACAGGGAACACCGGGGAGCTGTTTTTT.

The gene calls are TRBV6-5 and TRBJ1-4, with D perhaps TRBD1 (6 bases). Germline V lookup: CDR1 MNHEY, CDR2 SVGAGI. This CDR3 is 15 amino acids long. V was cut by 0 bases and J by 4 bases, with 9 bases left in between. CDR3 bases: TGTGCCAGCAGTTACTCGGGGGGGCGTAATGAAAAACTGTTTTTT. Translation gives CASSYSGGRNEKLFF.

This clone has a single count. The CDR3 DNA follows: TGTGCCAGCAGCTTGGAACACCAGGGCCTCCAGTGCTACTATGGCTACACCTTC. This translates into CASSLEHQGLQCYYGYTF. The J gene is TRBJ1-2, the V gene TRBV5-6, with a weak D call TRBD1 (5 bases). CDR3 length: 18 amino acids. Trimming stripped 0 bases from V and 3 bases from J, with 21 bases between. Germline CDR1 reads SGHDT; CDR2 reads YYEEEE.

CDR3 DNA sequence: TGTGCCAGCAGCCAAGATCTCCGGGGGAGCCTACTCAAGGAGCAGTTCTTC. Its protein product is CASSQDLRGSLLKEQFF. The gene calls are TRBV3-1 (or the pseudogene TRBV3-2) and TRBJ2-1; possibly TRBD2 for D (6 bases). Germline-derived CDR1 and CDR2 are LGHDT and YNNKEL (reference sequence). Trimming removed 0 bases from V and 10 bases from J, with 22 bases in between. The CDR3 is 17 amino acids.

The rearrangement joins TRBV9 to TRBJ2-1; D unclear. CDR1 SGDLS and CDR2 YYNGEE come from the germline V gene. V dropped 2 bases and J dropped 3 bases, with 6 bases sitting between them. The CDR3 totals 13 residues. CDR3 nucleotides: TGTGCCAGCAGCGTTGCCAGCTACAATGAGCAGTTCTTC. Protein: CASSVASYNEQFF.

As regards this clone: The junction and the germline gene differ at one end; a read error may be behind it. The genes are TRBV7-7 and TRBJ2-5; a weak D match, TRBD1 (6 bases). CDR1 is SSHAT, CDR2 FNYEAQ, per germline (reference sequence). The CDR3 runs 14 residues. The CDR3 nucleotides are TGTGCTAGCAGTCAGACCGGGACACAGGAGACCCAGTACTTC. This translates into CASSQTGTQETQYF.

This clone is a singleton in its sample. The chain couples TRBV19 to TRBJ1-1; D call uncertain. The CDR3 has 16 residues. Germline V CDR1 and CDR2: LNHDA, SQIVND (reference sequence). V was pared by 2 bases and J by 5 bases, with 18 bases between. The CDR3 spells CASSIIFATGRTEAFF. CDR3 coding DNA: TGTGCCAGTAGTATAATTTTTGCGACGGGGAGGACTGAAGCTTTCTTT. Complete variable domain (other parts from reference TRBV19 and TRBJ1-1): DGGITQSPKYLFRKEGQNVTLSCEQNLNHDAMYWYRQDPGQGLRLIYYSQIVNDFQKGDIAEGYSVSREKKESFPLTVTSAQKNPTAFYLCASSIIFATGRTEAFFGQGTRLTVV.

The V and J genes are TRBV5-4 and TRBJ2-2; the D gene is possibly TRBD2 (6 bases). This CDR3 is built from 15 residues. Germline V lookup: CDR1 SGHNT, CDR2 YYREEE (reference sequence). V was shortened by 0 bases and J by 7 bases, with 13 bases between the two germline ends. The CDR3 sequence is CASSLGEVYGGELFF. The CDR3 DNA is TGTGCCAGCAGCTTGGGGGAGGTATATGGCGGGGAGCTGTTTTTT.

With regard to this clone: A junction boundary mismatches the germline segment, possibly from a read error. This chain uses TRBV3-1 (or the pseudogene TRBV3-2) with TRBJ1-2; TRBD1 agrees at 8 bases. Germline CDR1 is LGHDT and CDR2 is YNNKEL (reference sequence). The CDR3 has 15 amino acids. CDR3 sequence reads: CASSHKGQVEHGYTF. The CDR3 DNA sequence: TGTGCCAGCAGCCATAAGGGACAGGTGGAGCATGGTTACACCTTC.

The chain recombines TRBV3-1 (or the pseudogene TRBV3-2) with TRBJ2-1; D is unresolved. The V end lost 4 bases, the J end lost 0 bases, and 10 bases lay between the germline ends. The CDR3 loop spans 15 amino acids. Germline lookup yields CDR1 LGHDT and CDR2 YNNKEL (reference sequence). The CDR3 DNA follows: TGTGCCAGCAGCCCCAACACAAACTCCTACAATGAGCAGTTCTTC. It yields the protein CASSPNTNSYNEQFF.

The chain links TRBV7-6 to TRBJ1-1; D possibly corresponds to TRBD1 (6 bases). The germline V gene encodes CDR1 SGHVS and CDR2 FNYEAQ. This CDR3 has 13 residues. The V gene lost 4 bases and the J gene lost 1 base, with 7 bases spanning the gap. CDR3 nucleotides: TGTGCCAGCAGCTGGGGACAGAACACTGAAGCTTTCTTT. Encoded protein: CASSWGQNTEAFF.

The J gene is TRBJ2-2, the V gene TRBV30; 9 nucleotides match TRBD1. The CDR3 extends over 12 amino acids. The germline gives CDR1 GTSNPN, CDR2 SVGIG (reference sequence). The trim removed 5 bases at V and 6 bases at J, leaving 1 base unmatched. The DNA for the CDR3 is TGTGCCTGGGACAGGGGGGCCGGGGAGCTGTTTTTT. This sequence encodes CAWDRGAGELFF.

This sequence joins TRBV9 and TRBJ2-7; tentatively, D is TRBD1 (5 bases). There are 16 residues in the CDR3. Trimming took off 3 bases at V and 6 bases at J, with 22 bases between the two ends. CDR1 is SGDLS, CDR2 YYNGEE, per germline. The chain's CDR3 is CASSEGITGIAIEQYF. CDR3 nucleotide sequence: TGTGCCAGCAGCGAGGGAATTACAGGAATCGCCATCGAGCAGTACTTC.

This chain's CDR3 is CASQRGSLFTDTQYF. The CDR3 DNA is TGTGCCAGCCAAAGGGGATCCCTTTTCACAGATACGCAGTATTTT. V is TRBV6-5 and J is TRBJ2-3; the D gene is possibly TRBD1 (5 bases). The CDR3 length is 15 residues. The germline gives CDR1 MNHEY, CDR2 SVGAGI. V shed 8 bases and J shed 2 bases, with 17 bases lying between them.

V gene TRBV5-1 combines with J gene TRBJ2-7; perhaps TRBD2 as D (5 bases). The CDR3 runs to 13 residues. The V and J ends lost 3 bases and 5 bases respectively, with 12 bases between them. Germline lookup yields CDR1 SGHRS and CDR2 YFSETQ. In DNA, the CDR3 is TGCGCCAGCAGCTACCCCTCCGGGGACGAGCAGTACTTC. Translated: CASSYPSGDEQYF.

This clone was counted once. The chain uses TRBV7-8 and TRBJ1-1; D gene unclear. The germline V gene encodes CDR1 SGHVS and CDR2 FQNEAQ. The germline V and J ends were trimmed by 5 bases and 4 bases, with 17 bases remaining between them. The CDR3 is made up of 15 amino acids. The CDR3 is CASSPYKVEGTEAFF. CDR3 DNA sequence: TGTGCCAGCAGCCCGTACAAGGTCGAGGGCACTGAAGCTTTCTTT.

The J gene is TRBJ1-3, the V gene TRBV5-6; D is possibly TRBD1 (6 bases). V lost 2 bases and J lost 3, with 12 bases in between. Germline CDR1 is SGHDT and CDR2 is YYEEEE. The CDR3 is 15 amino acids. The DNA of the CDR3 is TGTGCCAGCAGCTTAACTACAGGGTTTGGAAACACCATATATTTT. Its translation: CASSLTTGFGNTIYF.